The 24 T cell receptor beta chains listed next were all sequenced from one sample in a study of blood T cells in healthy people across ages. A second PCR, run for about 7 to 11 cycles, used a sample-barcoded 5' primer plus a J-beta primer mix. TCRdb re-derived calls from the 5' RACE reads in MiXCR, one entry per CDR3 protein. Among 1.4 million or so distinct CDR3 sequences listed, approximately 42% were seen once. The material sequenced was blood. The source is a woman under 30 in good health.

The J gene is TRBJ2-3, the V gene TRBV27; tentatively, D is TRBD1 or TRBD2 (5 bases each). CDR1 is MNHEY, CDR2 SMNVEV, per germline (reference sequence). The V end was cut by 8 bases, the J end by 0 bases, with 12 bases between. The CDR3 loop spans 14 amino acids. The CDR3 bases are TGTGCCAGCGGGGGAGCCACTAGCACAGATACGCAGTATTTT. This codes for CASGGATSTDTQYF.

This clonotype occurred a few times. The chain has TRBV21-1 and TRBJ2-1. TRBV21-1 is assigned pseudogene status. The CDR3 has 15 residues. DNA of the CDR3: TGTGCCAGCAGCAATGTAGAAGTCTCCTACAATGAGCAGTTCTTC. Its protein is CASSNVEVSYNEQFF.

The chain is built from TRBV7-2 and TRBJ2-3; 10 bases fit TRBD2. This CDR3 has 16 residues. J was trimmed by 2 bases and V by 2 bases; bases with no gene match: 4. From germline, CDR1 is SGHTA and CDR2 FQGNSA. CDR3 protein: CASSLLLAGTTDTQYF. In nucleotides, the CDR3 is TGTGCCAGCAGCTTATTACTAGCGGGGACCACAGATACGCAGTATTTT.

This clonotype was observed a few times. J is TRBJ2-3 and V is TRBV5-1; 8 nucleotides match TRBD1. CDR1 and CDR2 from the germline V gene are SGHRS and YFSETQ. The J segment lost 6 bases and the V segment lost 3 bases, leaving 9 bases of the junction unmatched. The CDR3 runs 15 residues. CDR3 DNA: TGCGCCAGCAGCTCATACGACAGGGGCGGGGATACGCAGTATTTT. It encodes CASSSYDRGGDTQYF.

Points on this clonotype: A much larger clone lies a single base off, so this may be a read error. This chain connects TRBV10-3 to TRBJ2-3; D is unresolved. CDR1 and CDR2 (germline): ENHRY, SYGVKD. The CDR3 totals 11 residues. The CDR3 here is CAISEVDTRYF. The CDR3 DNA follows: TGTGCCATCAGTGAGGTCGATACGCGGTATTTT.

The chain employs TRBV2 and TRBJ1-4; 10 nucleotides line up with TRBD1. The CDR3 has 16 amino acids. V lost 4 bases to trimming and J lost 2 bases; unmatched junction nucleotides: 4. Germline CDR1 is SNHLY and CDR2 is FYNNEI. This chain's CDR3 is CASSGGQGWTNEKLFF. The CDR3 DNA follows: TGTGCCAGCAGTGGGGGACAGGGGTGGACTAATGAAAAACTGTTTTTT.

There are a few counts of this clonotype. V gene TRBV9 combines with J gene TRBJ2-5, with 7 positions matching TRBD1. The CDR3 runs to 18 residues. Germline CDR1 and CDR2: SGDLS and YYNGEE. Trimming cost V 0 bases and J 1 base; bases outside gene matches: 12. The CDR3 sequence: CASSVAPGTAYLQETQYF. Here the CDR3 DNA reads TGTGCCAGCAGCGTAGCTCCCGGGACAGCCTACCTCCAAGAGACCCAGTACTTC.

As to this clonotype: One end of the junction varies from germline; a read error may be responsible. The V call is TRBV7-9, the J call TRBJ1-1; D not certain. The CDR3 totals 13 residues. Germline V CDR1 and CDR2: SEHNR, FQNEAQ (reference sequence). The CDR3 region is CASSLVGNSEAFF. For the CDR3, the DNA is TGTGCCAGCAGCTTAGTTGGGAACTCTGAAGCTTTCTTT.

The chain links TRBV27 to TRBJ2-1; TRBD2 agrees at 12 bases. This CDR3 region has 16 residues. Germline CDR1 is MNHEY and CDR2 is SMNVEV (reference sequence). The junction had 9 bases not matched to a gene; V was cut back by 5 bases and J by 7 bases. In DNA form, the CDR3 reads TGTGCCAGCAGTCCGAGACTAGCGGGGGCCTCAAATGAGCAGTTCTTC. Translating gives CASSPRLAGASNEQFF.

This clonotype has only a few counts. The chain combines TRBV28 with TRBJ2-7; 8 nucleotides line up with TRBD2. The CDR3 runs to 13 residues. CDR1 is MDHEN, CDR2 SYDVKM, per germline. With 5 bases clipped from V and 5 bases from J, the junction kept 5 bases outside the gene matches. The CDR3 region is CASSVTSAHEQYF. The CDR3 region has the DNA TGTGCCAGCAGTGTGACTAGCGCCCACGAGCAGTACTTC.

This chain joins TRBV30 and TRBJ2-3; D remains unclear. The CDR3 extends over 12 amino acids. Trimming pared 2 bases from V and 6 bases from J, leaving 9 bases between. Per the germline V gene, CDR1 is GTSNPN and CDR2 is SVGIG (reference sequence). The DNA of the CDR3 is TGTGCCTGGAGTTTCCAAAGGGATACGCAGTATTTT. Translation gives CAWSFQRDTQYF.

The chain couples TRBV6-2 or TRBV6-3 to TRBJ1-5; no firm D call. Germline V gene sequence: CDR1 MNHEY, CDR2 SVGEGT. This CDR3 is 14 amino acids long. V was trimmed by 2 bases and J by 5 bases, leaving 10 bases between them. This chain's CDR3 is CASSYRRSDQPQHF. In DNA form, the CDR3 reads TGTGCCAGCAGTTACAGGAGAAGTGATCAGCCCCAGCATTTT.

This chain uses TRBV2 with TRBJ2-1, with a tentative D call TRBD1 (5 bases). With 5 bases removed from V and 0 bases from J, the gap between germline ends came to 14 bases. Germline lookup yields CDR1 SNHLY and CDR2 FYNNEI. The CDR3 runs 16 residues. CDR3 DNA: TGTGCCAGCAGTAGCATCCAGGGCAGCTCCTACAATGAGCAGTTCTTC. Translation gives CASSSIQGSSYNEQFF.

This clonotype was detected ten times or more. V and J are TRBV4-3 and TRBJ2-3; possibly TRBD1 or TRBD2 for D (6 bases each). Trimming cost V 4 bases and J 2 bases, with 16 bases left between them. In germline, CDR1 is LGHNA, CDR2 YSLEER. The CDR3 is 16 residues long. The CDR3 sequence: CASSPHEGGLTDTQYF. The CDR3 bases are TGCGCCAGCAGCCCACATGAGGGGGGCCTCACAGATACGCAGTATTTT.

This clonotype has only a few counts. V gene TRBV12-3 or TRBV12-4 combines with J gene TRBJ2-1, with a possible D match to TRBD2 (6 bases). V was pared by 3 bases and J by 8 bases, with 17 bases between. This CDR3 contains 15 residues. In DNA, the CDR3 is TGTGCCAGCAGTTTTTCCCCTAGCGCAAGGGATGAGCAGTTCTTC. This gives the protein CASSFSPSARDEQFF.

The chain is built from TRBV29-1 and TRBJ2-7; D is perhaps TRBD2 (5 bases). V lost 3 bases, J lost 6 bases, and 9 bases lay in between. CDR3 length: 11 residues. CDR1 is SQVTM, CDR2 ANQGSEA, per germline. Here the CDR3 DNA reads TGCAGCGTTGAGGAGGCGGGCGAGCAGTACTTC. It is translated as CSVEEAGEQYF.

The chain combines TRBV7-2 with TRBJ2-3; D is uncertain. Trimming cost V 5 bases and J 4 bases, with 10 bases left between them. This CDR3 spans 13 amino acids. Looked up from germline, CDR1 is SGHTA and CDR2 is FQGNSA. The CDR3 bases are TGTGCCAGCAGCACCGAACGGCCAGATACGCAGTATTTT. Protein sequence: CASSTERPDTQYF.

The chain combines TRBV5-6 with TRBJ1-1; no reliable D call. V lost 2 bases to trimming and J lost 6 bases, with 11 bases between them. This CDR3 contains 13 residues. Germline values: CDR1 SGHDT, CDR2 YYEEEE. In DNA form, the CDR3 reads TGTGCCAGCAGCTTAGGTTCGGAGGCTGAAGCTTTCTTT. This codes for CASSLGSEAEAFF.

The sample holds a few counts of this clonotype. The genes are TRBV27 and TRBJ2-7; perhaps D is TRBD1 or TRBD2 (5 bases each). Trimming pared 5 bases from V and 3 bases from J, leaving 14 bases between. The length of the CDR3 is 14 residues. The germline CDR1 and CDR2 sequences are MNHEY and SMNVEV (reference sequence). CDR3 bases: TGTGCCAGCAGTCCCACGGGACGGAACTACGAGCAGTACTTC. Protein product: CASSPTGRNYEQYF.

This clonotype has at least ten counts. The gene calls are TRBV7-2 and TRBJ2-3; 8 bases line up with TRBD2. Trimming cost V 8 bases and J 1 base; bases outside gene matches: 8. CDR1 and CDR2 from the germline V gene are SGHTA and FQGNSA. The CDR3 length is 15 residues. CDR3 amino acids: CASRSGSHGTDTQYF. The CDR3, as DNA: TGTGCCAGCCGAAGCGGGAGCCATGGCACAGATACGCAGTATTTT. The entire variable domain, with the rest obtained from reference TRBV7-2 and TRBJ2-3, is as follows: GAGVSQSPSNKVTEKGKDVELRCDPISGHTALYWYRQSLGQGLEFLIYFQGNSAPDKSGLPSDRFSAERTGGSVSTLTIQRTQQEDSAVYLCASRSGSHGTDTQYFGPGTRLTVL.

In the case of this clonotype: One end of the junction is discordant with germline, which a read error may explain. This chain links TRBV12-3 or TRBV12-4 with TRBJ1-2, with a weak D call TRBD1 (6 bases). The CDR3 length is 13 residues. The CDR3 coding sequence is TGTGCCAGCAGTAGGGGGGGGCGTTATGGCTACATCTTC. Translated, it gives CASSRGGRYGYIF.

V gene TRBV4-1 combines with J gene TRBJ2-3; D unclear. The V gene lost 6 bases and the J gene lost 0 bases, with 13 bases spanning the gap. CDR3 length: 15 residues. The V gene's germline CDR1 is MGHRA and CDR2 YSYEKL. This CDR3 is CASSPESRSTDTQYF. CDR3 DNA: TGCGCCAGCAGTCCGGAAAGCAGGAGCACAGATACGCAGTATTTT.

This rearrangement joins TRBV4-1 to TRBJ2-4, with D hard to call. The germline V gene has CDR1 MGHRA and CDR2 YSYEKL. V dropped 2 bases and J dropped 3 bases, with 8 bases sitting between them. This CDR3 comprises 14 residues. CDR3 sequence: CASSQPSVKNIQYF. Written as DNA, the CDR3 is TGCGCCAGCAGCCAACCGAGCGTCAAAAACATTCAGTACTTC.

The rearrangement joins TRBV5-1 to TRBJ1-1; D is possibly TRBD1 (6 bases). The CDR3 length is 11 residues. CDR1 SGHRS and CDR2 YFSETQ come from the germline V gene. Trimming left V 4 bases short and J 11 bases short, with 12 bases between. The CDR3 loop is CASSKGGFAFF. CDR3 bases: TGCGCCAGCAGCAAGGGGGGATTTGCTTTCTTT.